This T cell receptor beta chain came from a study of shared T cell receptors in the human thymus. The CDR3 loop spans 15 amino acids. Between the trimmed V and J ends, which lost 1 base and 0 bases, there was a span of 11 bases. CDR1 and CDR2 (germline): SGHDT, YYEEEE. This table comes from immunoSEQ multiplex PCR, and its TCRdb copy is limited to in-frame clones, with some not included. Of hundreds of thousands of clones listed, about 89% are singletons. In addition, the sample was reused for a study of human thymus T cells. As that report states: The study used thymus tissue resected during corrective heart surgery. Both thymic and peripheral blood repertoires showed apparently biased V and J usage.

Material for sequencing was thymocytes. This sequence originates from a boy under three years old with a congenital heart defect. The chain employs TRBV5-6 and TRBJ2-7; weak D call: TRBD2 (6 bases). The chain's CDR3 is CASSLTGASSYEQYF. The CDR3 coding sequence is TGTGCCAGCAGCTTGACGGGAGCCAGCTCCTACGAGCAGTACTTC.